This T cell receptor beta chain was profiled in a study of T-cell memory formation after mild COVID-19. Overall study: Largely, the TCR clusters proved donor specific.

Overall study results and limits: Contracting clones, day 15 to 85, had balanced CD4/CD8, and later expanders favored CD4+.

This clonotype was detected a few times. No antigen is known for it. This CDR3 is 13 amino acids long. With 2 bases removed from V and 2 bases from J, the gap between germline ends came to 7 bases. Germline V CDR1 and CDR2: MNHEY, SVGEGT. TCRdb re-derived calls from the 5' RACE reads in MiXCR, one entry per CDR3 protein. The table shows 40,000 to 60,000 distinct CDR3 sequences, with around 7.2% occurring only once. The V call is TRBV6-2 or TRBV6-3, the J call TRBJ2-7; D possibly uses TRBD1 or TRBD2 (5 bases each). Source material: PBMCs or a T cell subset sorted from them (not recorded which). This clonotype originated in a man aged 18 to 30 who had mild COVID-19 (a few samples of this study predate the infection). Cell type and time point are not known. CDR3: CASSYPGPYEQYF. The CDR3 DNA reads as TGTGCCAGCAGTTACCCGGGACCCTACGAGCAGTACTTC.